This record looks at one T cell receptor (beta chain) sequence and its context. Data came from immunoSEQ multiplex PCR; TCRdb stores just in-frame clones and leaves some out. The data show 25,000 to 35,000 clones, around three quarters seen once. The source of the sample is a study of PD-1 blockade in classical Hodgkin lymphoma. The sample's time point: cycle 4 day 1 (C4D1), after 5 to 7 weeks of nivolumab. Relapse was seen in all patients after autologous stem cell transplantation, and brentuximab vedotin exposure was variable. This CDR3 spans 18 amino acids. Per the germline V gene, CDR1 is SGHTA and CDR2 is FQGNSA. V lost 5 bases, J lost 0 bases, and 22 bases lay in between.

The TCR sequence derives from a human donor with classical Hodgkin lymphoma. Sequenced here: peripheral blood mononuclear cells (PBMCs), sampled before the fourth cycle of nivolumab. V and J are TRBV7-2 and TRBJ1-2; maybe TRBD1 (5 bases). The CDR3 nucleotides read TGTGCCAGCAGCCAACTCGCGGCAAACAGGTTGTCTAACTATGGCTACACCTTC. Translating it yields CASSQLAANRLSNYGYTF.